This entry features one TCR beta chain sequence. As yet, its antigen is unknown. Unmatched junction bases numbered 10, after V lost 6 bases and J lost 4 bases. Per germline, CDR1 MDHEN and CDR2 SYDVKM. This CDR3 is built from 15 residues. The repertoire was sequenced with immunoSEQ multiplex PCR; TCRdb's copy has only in-frame clones and lacks some. Of 120,000 to 150,000 clones detected, about 87% appear once; the ten largest clones hold about 5.5%. This entry belongs to a study of T cell responses to AZD1222 COVID-19 vaccine. Overall study findings and caveats: The donors showed a predominance of white British ancestry and of females, with possible underestimation of clonal diversity. The study identified only a handful of AZD1222 recipients as seropositive at baseline. As reported, nearly half of all spike-specific TCRs target variant regions that are unmutated.

Material: peripheral blood, obtained on day 0 of AZD1222 vaccination. J is TRBJ1-2 and V is TRBV28; the match to TRBD1 covers 8 bases. The TCR was taken from an adult in good health. CDR3 amino acids: CASRSSDREGYGYTF. CDR3 DNA sequence: TGTGCCAGCAGATCCTCGGACAGGGAAGGCTATGGCTACACCTTC.